The present T cell receptor (beta chain) was sequenced within a study of shared clonotypes between healthy human individuals. The data were produced by immunoSEQ multiplex PCR, yet TCRdb's version contains in-frame clones alone and is incomplete. This table holds some 2 million clones, 90% to 95% found once. From germline, CDR1 is SGHTA and CDR2 FQGNSA. Trimming stripped 2 bases from V and 2 bases from J, with 11 bases between. The CDR3 is made up of 15 amino acids. Sequenced material: naive CD4+ T cells sorted from blood. Subset defined: CD45RA+ positively selected. The chain has TRBV7-2 and TRBJ2-3; D gene unclear. The receptor's source is a man aged 18 to 30 in good health. The CDR3, as DNA: TGTGCCAGCAGCTTACGACCCCGGTACACAGATACGCAGTATTTT. It is translated as CASSLRPRYTDTQYF.